What follows are 32 T cell receptor beta chains derived from one specimen sequenced in a study of molecular identifiers for immune sequencing clone quantification. TCRdb recomputed calls from the PCR reads with MiXCR, one row per CDR3 protein. The sample lists approximately 550,000 distinct CDR3 sequences, about 21% seen once, with around 0.84% in the top ten. Sequencing was carried out using naive CD8+ T cells from blood, with Jurkat cell RNA spiked in. Stated subset: FACS-sorted CD8+CD4-CCR7+CD45RA+ naive T cells. The receptors shown here come from a human donor in good health. Some libraries in this study had Jurkat cell RNA spiked in.

The rearrangement joins TRBV7-6 to TRBJ2-2; the D gene is possibly TRBD2 (6 bases). This CDR3 spans 14 amino acids. V lost 0 bases and J lost 6, with 8 bases in between. The germline CDR1 and CDR2 sequences are SGHVS and FNYEAQ. CDR3 loop: CASSLAGGSGELFF. The CDR3 nucleotides read TGTGCCAGCAGCTTAGCGGGAGGATCCGGGGAGCTGTTTTTT. Full variable domain (missing parts from reference TRBV7-6 and TRBJ2-2): GAGVSQSPRYKVTKRGQDVALRCDPISGHVSLYWYRQALGQGPEFLTYFNYEAQQDKSGLPNDRFSAERPEGSISTLTIQRTEQRDSAMYRCASSLAGGSGELFFGEGSRLTVL.

The chain links TRBV7-8 to TRBJ1-2; 8 bases agree with TRBD1. The CDR3 is 15 residues long. Germline V gene sequence: CDR1 SGHVS, CDR2 FQNEAQ. Trimming took 1 base from V and 3 from J; bases not matched to a gene: 4. The CDR3 loop reads CASSLGTGNYYGYTF. The CDR3 DNA is TGTGCCAGCAGCTTAGGGACAGGGAATTACTATGGCTACACCTTC.

The chain links TRBV4-1 to TRBJ2-2, with 12 nucleotides matching TRBD2. V lost 4 bases, J lost 3 bases, and 3 bases stayed unmatched. The germline gives CDR1 MGHRA, CDR2 YSYEKL. There are 16 residues in the CDR3. CDR3 protein: CASSPGTSGYTGELFF. The CDR3 DNA reads as TGCGCCAGCAGCCCCGGGACTAGCGGGTACACCGGGGAGCTGTTTTTT.

This clonotype was counted ten times or more. This sequence joins TRBV4-3 and TRBJ1-2; D might be TRBD1 (6 bases). Germline CDR1 LGHNA, CDR2 YSLEER. Trimming shortened V by 6 bases and J by 2 bases, and 19 bases separated the two germline ends. The CDR3 totals 16 residues. CDR3 in DNA: TGCGCCAGCAGACGAGTCGGGGGCGAGACAAACTATGGCTACACCTTC. Protein sequence: CASRRVGGETNYGYTF.

Comments on this clonotype: Since a much larger clone is just one base distant, this may be a read error. This chain joins TRBV5-1 and TRBJ1-4, with D perhaps matching TRBD1 (5 bases). Between the trimmed V and J ends, which lost 4 bases and 3 bases, there was a span of 19 bases. The CDR3 spans 17 residues. The germline V gene has CDR1 SGHRS and CDR2 YFSETQ. CDR3 loop: CASSPWRQGAANEKLFF. The DNA of the CDR3 is TGCGCCAGCAGCCCATGGCGGCAGGGAGCAGCTAATGAAAAACTGTTTTTT.

On this clonotype itself: This sequence may be a read error, since a much larger clone differs from it by one base. This sequence joins TRBV13 and TRBJ2-1; 8 nucleotides align to TRBD1. Germline V gene sequence: CDR1 PRHDT, CDR2 FYEKMQ (reference sequence). The CDR3 extends over 16 amino acids. The V and J ends lost 8 bases and 8 bases, in that order; junction bases with no gene match: 17. The CDR3 DNA follows: TGTGCCAGCGGCCACTATAAACAGGGGGTTCGGTATGAGCAGTTCTTC. Protein sequence: CASGHYKQGVRYEQFF.

This clonotype was seen ten or more times. J is TRBJ2-5 and V is TRBV5-1; no clear D gene. The germline V and J ends were trimmed by 2 bases and 0 bases, with 8 bases remaining between them. This CDR3 contains 14 residues. Germline CDR1 reads SGHRS; CDR2 reads YFSETQ. CDR3 nucleotides: TGCGCCAGCAGCTTTTGGGATTACCAAGAGACCCAGTACTTC. Translated: CASSFWDYQETQYF. Based on the CDR3 plus reference TRBV5-1 and TRBJ2-5, the full variable domain is KAGVTQTPRYLIKTRGQQVTLSCSPISGHRSVSWYQQTPGQGLQFLFEYFSETQRNKGNFPGRFSGRQFSNSRSEMNVSTLELGDSALYLCASSFWDYQETQYFGPGTRLLVL.

Many counts were recorded for this clonotype. The chain is built from TRBV12-5 and TRBJ1-4; D is unresolved. Germline CDR1 reads LGHNT; CDR2 reads FRNRAP. Trimming stripped 1 base from V and 7 bases from J, with 10 bases between. The CDR3 extends over 14 amino acids. The CDR3 nucleotides are TGTGCTAGTGGTTTGGGGGTGACGTTTGAAAAACTGTTTTTT. Its protein is CASGLGVTFEKLFF.

In its sample, this clonotype was seen a few times. The V gene is TRBV7-3, the J gene TRBJ2-5; D call uncertain. V gave up 5 bases and J gave up 4 bases, with 14 bases separating them. CDR1 is SGHTA, CDR2 FQGTGA, per germline. This CDR3 is built from 14 residues. Written as DNA, the CDR3 is TGTGCCAGCAGCCCGCATGAGGTTGGAGAGACCCAGTACTTC. As protein: CASSPHEVGETQYF.

V gene TRBV6-2 or TRBV6-3 combines with J gene TRBJ2-3; maybe TRBD1 (6 bases). The CDR3 is 16 residues long. Looked up from germline, CDR1 is MNHEY and CDR2 is SVGEGT. V gave up 6 bases and J gave up 2 bases, with 18 bases separating them. The DNA of the CDR3 is TGTGCCAGCAGAAACAGGGCCTCCCTAATCACAGATACGCAGTATTTT. Its protein product is CASRNRASLITDTQYF.

This clonotype was detected only a few times. The CDR3 loop is CASMTTNTGELFF. In nucleotides, the CDR3 is TGTGCCAGCATGACAACGAACACCGGGGAGCTGTTTTTT. The chain couples TRBV12-3 or TRBV12-4 to TRBJ2-2; D gene ambiguous. The V and J ends lost 7 bases and 0 bases respectively, with 6 bases between them. The CDR3 is 13 amino acids.

This chain links TRBV18 with TRBJ1-5; D is possibly TRBD1 (5 bases). The germline V and J ends were trimmed by 4 bases and 5 bases, with 15 bases remaining between them. The CDR3 runs 15 residues. The germline V gene encodes CDR1 KGHSH and CDR2 LQKENI. In DNA form, the CDR3 reads TGTGCCAGCTCACTGGCGGGGCCGGGGTATCAGCCCCAGCATTTT. This sequence encodes CASSLAGPGYQPQHF.

The table lists this clonotype with many counts. J is TRBJ2-7 and V is TRBV20-1, with 9 nucleotides matching TRBD2. The V gene's germline CDR1 is DFQATT and CDR2 SNEGSKA (reference sequence). After removal of 0 bases from V and 0 bases from J, the junction contained 6 bases not matched to a gene. The CDR3 has 16 amino acids. This CDR3 reads CSARDLSGGSSYEQYF. DNA for the CDR3: TGCAGTGCTAGAGACCTTAGCGGGGGAAGCTCCTACGAGCAGTACTTC.

This clonotype was counted between two and nine times. This CDR3 is CASSLRRMDRGSYEQYF. CDR3 sequence (DNA): TGTGCCAGCAGTTTAAGGAGGATGGACAGGGGCAGCTACGAGCAGTACTTC. The chain employs TRBV28 and TRBJ2-7; 9 bases fit TRBD1. The CDR3 is 17 amino acids. CDR1 is MDHEN, CDR2 SYDVKM, per germline. The junction had 11 bases not matched to a gene; V was cut back by 2 bases and J by 3 bases.

A word on this clonotype: With a much larger clone just one base away, this may be a read error. The chain joins TRBV4-1 to TRBJ2-2; TRBD1 aligns across 7 bases. Germline V CDR1 and CDR2: MGHRA, YSYEKL. The CDR3 consists of 15 residues. The CDR3 sequence is CAGSPGTVDTGELFF. As DNA, the CDR3 is TGCGCCGGCAGCCCCGGGACAGTCGACACCGGGGAGCTGTTTTTT.

This clonotype has at least ten counts. The rearrangement joins TRBV20-1 to TRBJ2-7; 9 nucleotides align to TRBD2. CDR3 size: 14 residues. Germline V lookup: CDR1 DFQATT, CDR2 SNEGSKA (reference sequence). V lost 2 bases and J lost 4; bases outside the gene matches: 6. CDR3 region: CSARSGLAGYEQYF. The CDR3 nucleotides read TGCAGTGCTAGATCGGGACTAGCTGGGTACGAGCAGTACTTC.

The chain employs TRBV6-2 or TRBV6-3 and TRBJ2-2; possibly TRBD1 for D (7 bases). The CDR3 runs 15 residues. V lost 8 bases, J lost 2 bases, and 15 bases lay in between. CDR1 is MNHEY and CDR2 is SVGEGT in the germline V gene. The CDR3 DNA is TGTGCCAGCTGGAGGGGGCAGGGAAACACCGGGGAGCTGTTTTTT. This gives the protein CASWRGQGNTGELFF.

The V call is TRBV12-3 or TRBV12-4, the J call TRBJ1-1, with D unclear. The germline V and J ends were trimmed by 7 bases and 0 bases, with 9 bases remaining between them. CDR3 length: 13 amino acids. The CDR3 loop is CASIDTMNTEAFF. For the CDR3, the DNA is TGTGCCAGCATTGACACAATGAACACTGAAGCTTTCTTT.

The chain joins TRBV12-3 or TRBV12-4 to TRBJ2-3; D ambiguous. This CDR3 region has 14 residues. The V gene lost 5 bases and the J gene lost 2 bases, with 11 bases spanning the gap. The CDR3 DNA reads TGTGCCAGCAGTGGGTTGGGCCCCACAGATACGCAGTATTTT. The encoded protein is CASSGLGPTDTQYF.

This clonotype was picked up many times. The chain carries TRBV12-3 or TRBV12-4 and TRBJ1-1; D unresolved. The CDR3 runs 12 residues. With 3 bases removed from V and 9 bases from J, the gap between germline ends came to 11 bases. Here the CDR3 DNA reads TGTGCCAGCAGTTTCGGAGACACCCAAGCTTTCTTT. It specifies CASSFGDTQAFF.

The J gene is TRBJ2-7, the V gene TRBV20-1; D gene ambiguous. The length of the CDR3 is 11 residues. Trimming removed 5 bases at V and 0 bases at J, with 5 bases between. In germline, CDR1 is DFQATT, CDR2 SNEGSKA (reference sequence). Written as DNA, the CDR3 is TGCAGTGCTCAGCTCTCCTACGAGCAGTACTTC. It is translated as CSAQLSYEQYF.

On this clonotype itself: A single base separates this from a much larger clone, so it may be a read error. The J gene is TRBJ1-5, the V gene TRBV19, with no clear D. V shed 4 bases and J shed 3 bases, with 10 bases lying between them. The germline CDR1 and CDR2 sequences are LNHDA and SQIVND (reference sequence). CDR3 length: 14 amino acids. CDR3 nucleotide sequence: TGTGCCAGTAGTACGCTGTGGGACAATCAGCCCCAGCATTTT. This codes for CASSTLWDNQPQHF.

V and J are TRBV4-3 and TRBJ1-5; maybe TRBD1 (5 bases). The germline CDR1 and CDR2 sequences are LGHNA and YSLEER. This CDR3 comprises 16 residues. The ends were cut back, 1 base at V and 4 bases at J, with 14 bases in the middle. CDR3 sequence reads: CASSQVLGGGNQPQHF. DNA of the CDR3: TGCGCCAGCAGCCAAGTTCTAGGTGGGGGAAATCAGCCCCAGCATTTT.

To note about this clonotype: A much larger clone lies a single base off, so this may be a read error. The chain carries TRBV6-1 and TRBJ2-3, with D maybe TRBD2 (5 bases). This CDR3 contains 14 residues. CDR1 and CDR2 (germline): MNHNS, SASEGT. CDR3 region: CASTPEAGTDRQYF. As DNA, the CDR3 is TGTGCCAGCACCCCGGAGGCCGGCACAGATAGGCAGTATTTT.

Remarks on this clonotype: In this CDR3 the conserved last residue, phenylalanine or tryptophan, is missing, so a read error is likely. The chain recombines TRBV29-1 with TRBJ2-4, with D possibly being TRBD2 (6 bases). V lost 1 base and J 1 base, leaving 8 bases between the germline ends. Germline assignment: CDR1 SQVTM and CDR2 ANQGSEA. CDR3 size: 14 residues. The chain's CDR3 is CSVEGLAAKNIQYL. The CDR3 region has the DNA TGCAGCGTTGAAGGTCTAGCGGCCAAAAACATTCAGTACCTC.

The gene calls are TRBV11-2 and TRBJ1-1; tentative D call: TRBD1 (5 bases). The CDR3 is 15 residues long. V gave up 0 bases and J gave up 1 base, with 9 bases separating them. Germline CDR1 SGHAT, CDR2 FQNNGV. The CDR3 is CASSLDTTENTEAFF. Written as DNA, the CDR3 is TGTGCCAGCAGCTTAGATACGACAGAGAACACTGAAGCTTTCTTT.

There are many counts of this clonotype. The chain combines TRBV5-6 with TRBJ2-1; 8 bases are a match to TRBD2. This CDR3 spans 15 amino acids. From germline, CDR1 is SGHDT and CDR2 YYEEEE. V lost 1 base to trimming and J lost 4 bases; unmatched junction nucleotides: 4. CDR3 DNA sequence: TGTGCCAGCAGCTTGAGTAGCGGGGTGTACAATGAGCAGTTCTTC. It encodes CASSLSSGVYNEQFF.

This chain joins TRBV9 and TRBJ1-1; TRBD1 might be the D (6 bases). Trimming shortened V by 0 bases and J by 3 bases, and 6 bases separated the two germline ends. The CDR3 runs to 13 residues. The germline V gene encodes CDR1 SGDLS and CDR2 YYNGEE. CDR3 amino acids: CASSVEGDTEAFF. In nucleotides, the CDR3 is TGTGCCAGCAGCGTAGAGGGGGACACTGAAGCTTTCTTT.

The CDR3: CSARDLDRQGKGETQYF. Here the CDR3 DNA reads TGCAGTGCTAGAGATTTGGATAGACAGGGTAAAGGAGAGACCCAGTACTTC. This rearrangement joins TRBV20-1 to TRBJ2-5; 7 bases are shared with TRBD1. The CDR3 covers 17 residues. The junction had 14 bases not matched to a gene; V was cut back by 0 bases and J by 4 bases. Germline lookup yields CDR1 DFQATT and CDR2 SNEGSKA (reference sequence).

CDR3 amino acids: CSASADRESIYEQYF. DNA of the CDR3: TGCAGTGCTAGTGCCGACAGGGAGAGTATCTACGAGCAGTACTTC. This chain uses TRBV20-1 with TRBJ2-7, with 7 nucleotides matching TRBD1. CDR1 is DFQATT, CDR2 SNEGSKA, per germline (reference sequence). The CDR3 runs 15 residues. Trimming took 3 bases from V and 3 from J; bases not matched to a gene: 11.

This clonotype was found many times. The chain carries TRBV20-1 and TRBJ2-7; D may be TRBD1 or TRBD2 (5 bases each). CDR3 length equals 15 residues. Trimming took off 6 bases at V and 3 bases at J, with 21 bases between the two ends. CDR1 is DFQATT, CDR2 SNEGSKA, per germline (reference sequence). The DNA for the CDR3 is TGCAGTGCCACGAACGGGACGGTCGGGATCTACGAGCAGTACTTC. It encodes CSATNGTVGIYEQYF.

This clonotype was recorded many times. The rearrangement joins TRBV29-1 to TRBJ2-7; D not resolved. The CDR3 runs to 12 residues. Trimming shortened V by 2 bases and J by 5 bases, and 10 bases separated the two germline ends. The germline gives CDR1 SQVTM, CDR2 ANQGSEA. The CDR3 DNA sequence: TGCAGCGTTGAAAAGGAAATCGACGAGCAGTACTTC. The encoded protein is CSVEKEIDEQYF.